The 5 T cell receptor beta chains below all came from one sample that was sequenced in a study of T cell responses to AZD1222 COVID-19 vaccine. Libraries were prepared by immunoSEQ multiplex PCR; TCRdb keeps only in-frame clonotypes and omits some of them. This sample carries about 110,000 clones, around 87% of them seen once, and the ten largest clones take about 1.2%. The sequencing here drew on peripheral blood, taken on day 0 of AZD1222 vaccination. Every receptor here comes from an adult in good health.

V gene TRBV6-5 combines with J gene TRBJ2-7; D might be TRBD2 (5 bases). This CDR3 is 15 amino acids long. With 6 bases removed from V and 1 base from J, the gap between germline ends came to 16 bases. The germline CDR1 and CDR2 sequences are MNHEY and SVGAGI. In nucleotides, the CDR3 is TGTGCCAGCAGAGACCGGGGAAGGACTTCCTACGAGCAGTACTTC. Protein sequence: CASRDRGRTSYEQYF.

Here the CDR3 DNA reads TGTGCCAGCAGCCGGACAGGGTCGAGTACTGAAGCTTTCTTT. Amino acid sequence: CASSRTGSSTEAFF. This rearrangement joins TRBV6-2 or TRBV6-3 to TRBJ1-1; 8 bases are a match to TRBD1. Germline CDR1 and CDR2: MNHEY and SVGEGT. This CDR3 comprises 14 residues. V gave up 6 bases and J gave up 5 bases; unmatched junction bases: 8.

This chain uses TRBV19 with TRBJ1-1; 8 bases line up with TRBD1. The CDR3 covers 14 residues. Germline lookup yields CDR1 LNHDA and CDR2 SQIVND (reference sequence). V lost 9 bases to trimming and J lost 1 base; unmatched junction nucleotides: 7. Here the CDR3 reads CASHIGQGNTEAFF. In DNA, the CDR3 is TGTGCCAGCCACATAGGACAGGGGAACACTGAAGCTTTCTTT.

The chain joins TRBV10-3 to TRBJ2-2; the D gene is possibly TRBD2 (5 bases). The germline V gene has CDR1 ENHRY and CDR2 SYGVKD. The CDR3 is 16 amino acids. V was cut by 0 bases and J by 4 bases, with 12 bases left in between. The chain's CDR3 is CAISESRLAGTGELFF. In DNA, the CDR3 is TGTGCCATCAGTGAGTCGCGGCTAGCCGGCACCGGGGAGCTGTTTTTT.

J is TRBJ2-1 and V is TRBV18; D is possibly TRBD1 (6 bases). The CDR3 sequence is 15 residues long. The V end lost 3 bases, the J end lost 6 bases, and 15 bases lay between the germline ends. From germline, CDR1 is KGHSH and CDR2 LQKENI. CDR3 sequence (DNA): TGTGCCAGCTCACCGGGGGCAATACAGGGCAATGAGCAGTTCTTC. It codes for CASSPGAIQGNEQFF.